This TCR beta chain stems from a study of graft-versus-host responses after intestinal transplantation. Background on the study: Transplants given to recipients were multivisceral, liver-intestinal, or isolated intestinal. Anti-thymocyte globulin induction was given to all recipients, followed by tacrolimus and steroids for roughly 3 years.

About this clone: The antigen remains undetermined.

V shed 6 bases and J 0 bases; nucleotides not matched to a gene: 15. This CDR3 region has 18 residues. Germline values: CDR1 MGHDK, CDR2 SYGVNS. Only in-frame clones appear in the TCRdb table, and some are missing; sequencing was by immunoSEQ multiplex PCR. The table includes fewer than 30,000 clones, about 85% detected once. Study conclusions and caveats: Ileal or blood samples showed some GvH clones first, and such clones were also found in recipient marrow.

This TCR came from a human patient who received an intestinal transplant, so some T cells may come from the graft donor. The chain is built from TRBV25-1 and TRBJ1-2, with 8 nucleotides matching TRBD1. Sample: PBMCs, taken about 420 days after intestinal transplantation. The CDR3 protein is CASSPYPGTGESNYGYTF. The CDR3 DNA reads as TGTGCCAGCAGCCCATACCCCGGGACAGGAGAATCTAACTATGGCTACACCTTC.